This T cell receptor beta chain was sequenced during a study of CD8 T cells in ankylosing spondylitis. General study points: Ankylosing spondylitis blood appeared to be characterized by a TCR beta motif of several highly homologous variants.

About this clonotype: The antigen remains unidentified.

MiXCR, run by TCRdb on the 5' RACE reads, gives a single entry per CDR3 protein. The sample lists more than 650,000 distinct CDR3 sequences, 12% occurring once. This CDR3 contains 17 residues. V lost 2 bases and J lost 4, with 21 bases in between. Germline V gene lookup returns CDR1 SGHKS and CDR2 YYEKEE (reference sequence). The source of this sequence is a male donor with ankylosing spondylitis. The chain couples TRBV5-5 to TRBJ1-2; D call uncertain. The source material was blood, either unsorted or a sorted T cell fraction (not recorded which). The CDR3, as DNA: TGTGCCAGCAGCTTTCGTACCGTAGGGTGGGCAGTCTATGGCTACACCTTC. Its translation: CASSFRTVGWAVYGYTF.